The clone carrying this T cell receptor (beta chain) was seen once. Antigen specificity is unknown. It was with 60 Vbeta and 13 Jbeta primers that the PCR ran. Data came from immunoSEQ multiplex PCR; TCRdb stores just in-frame clones and leaves some out. The sample shows some 180,000 clones, over 70% of them seen only once. The data were taken from a study of cytomegalovirus exposure and HLA in healthy donors. Overall study findings and caveats: Altogether, 164 TCR beta chains were recorded as cytomegalovirus-associated.

The CDR3 totals 16 residues. Deletions cut 2 bases from V and 0 bases from J, with 10 bases between. The germline gives CDR1 MDHEN, CDR2 SYDVKM. The chain carries TRBV28 and TRBJ1-4; D not certain. Sequenced input: PBMCs. This receptor was taken from a man aged 35-49 years in good health and CMV-seropositive. For the CDR3, the DNA is TGTGCCAGCAGTTTAGGGCAGTTTACAACTAATGAAAAACTGTTTTTT. Its protein is CASSLGQFTTNEKLFF.